A selection of T cell receptor beta chains follows, all from one sample in a study of CD8 T cells in Susac syndrome. One entry per CDR3 protein results from TCRdb running MiXCR on the immunoSEQ multiplex PCR reads. The sample has about 400,000 distinct CDR3 sequences; roughly 85% are singletons. The sample taken for sequencing was CD8+ T cells from PBMCs. The receptors shown here come from a human donor with multiple sclerosis. CDR3s include the opening cysteine and the closing phenylalanine or tryptophan. D genes are given only for firm matches. Size is omitted from some rows. Given values are once, few, many or a class for expanded clones.

j_call v_call d_call clone_size cdr3_aa cdr3_nt
TRBJ2-5 TRBV30 NA NA CAQDPGAGTQYF TGTGCCCAGGACCCTGGGGCAGGGACCCAGTACTTC
TRBJ2-7 TRBV5-6 NA NA CASSFRNPYEQYF TGTGCCAGCAGCTTCAGGAACCCCTACGAGCAGTACTTC
TRBJ2-1 TRBV5-8 NA once CASRQNRDSSYNEQFF TGTGCCAGCAGACAAAACAGGGATAGCTCCTACAATGAGCAGTTCTTC
TRBJ1-2 TRBV11-1 NA NA CASSLQGDGYGYTF TGTGCCAGCAGCCTCCAGGGCGACGGCTATGGCTACACCTTC
TRBJ2-7 TRBV15 NA once CATSRDRGRVYEQYF TGTGCCACCAGCAGAGATAGGGGCAGGGTCTACGAGCAGTACTTC
TRBJ1-5 TRBV2 NA NA CASSVATSGNQPQHF TGTGCCAGCAGTGTTGCGACATCCGGAAATCAGCCCCAGCATTTT
TRBJ1-1 TRBV27 TRBD1 NA CASSPFSRQGPYTEAFF TGTGCCAGCAGCCCTTTTTCTAGACAGGGTCCCTATACTGAAGCTTTCTTT
TRBJ2-5 TRBV5-5 TRBD2 NA CASSFGTSGETQYF TGTGCCAGCAGCTTTGGGACTAGCGGCGAGACCCAGTACTTC
TRBJ1-5 TRBV4-1 NA NA CASSQVQLGHYQPQHF TGCGCCAGCAGCCAAGTGCAATTGGGACATTATCAGCCCCAGCATTTT
TRBJ2-4 TRBV28 NA NA CASSSPRTRRLAKNIQYF TGTGCCAGCAGTTCCCCTAGGACTCGCCGATTAGCCAAAAACATTCAGTACTTC
TRBJ2-5 TRBV7-6 NA once CASTDAGFGETQYF TGTGCCAGCACCGACGCAGGGTTTGGCGAGACCCAGTACTTC
TRBJ2-3 TRBV2 NA few CASKGTDTQYF TGTGCCAGCAAGGGCACAGATACGCAGTATTTT
TRBJ1-1 TRBV27 NA NA CATTTGTLAFF TGTGCCACCACCACGGGCACCTTGGCTTTCTTT
TRBJ2-1 TRBV25-1 NA NA CASSDLASSYNEQFF TGTGCCAGCAGTGATCTAGCGAGCTCCTACAATGAGCAGTTCTTC
TRBJ1-2 TRBV18 NA NA CASSPLFGARHGYTF TGTGCCAGCTCACCTCTCTTCGGGGCGCGGCATGGCTACACCTTC
TRBJ2-7 TRBV29-1 TRBD1 NA CSAWTGGGYEQYF TGCAGCGCATGGACAGGGGGCGGGTACGAGCAGTACTTC
TRBJ2-5 TRBV3-1 NA NA CASSQGQDWIQETQYF TGTGCCAGCAGCCAAGGTCAGGACTGGATTCAAGAGACCCAGTACTTC
TRBJ2-1 TRBV28 NA NA CASSLLAYNEQFF TGTGCCAGCAGTTTATTGGCATACAATGAGCAGTTCTTC
TRBJ2-1 TRBV11-2 TRBD2 NA CASSSVAGGNNEQFF TGTGCCAGCAGCTCCGTAGCGGGAGGGAACAATGAGCAGTTCTTC
TRBJ2-3 TRBV6-1 NA NA CASSPAGASTDTQYF TGTGCCAGCAGCCCCGCGGGGGCTAGCACAGATACGCAGTATTTT
TRBJ1-2 TRBV4-1 NA NA CASSHPKDGELYGYTF TGCGCCAGCAGCCACCCCAAGGATGGCGAACTCTATGGCTACACCTTC
TRBJ1-5 TRBV20-1 NA once CSASGDFYSNQPQHF TGCAGTGCTAGCGGAGACTTCTATAGCAATCAGCCCCAGCATTTT
TRBJ2-1 TRBV5-5 NA NA CASSLVEGSYNEQFF TGTGCCAGCAGCTTGGTTGAAGGGTCCTACAATGAGCAGTTCTTC
TRBJ1-1 TRBV10-3 TRBD1 NA CAISYGQGLNTEAFF TGTGCCATCAGTTACGGACAGGGCTTAAACACTGAAGCTTTCTTT
TRBJ1-5 TRBV4-1 NA NA CASSQEGAGVEPQHF TGCGCCAGCAGCCAAGAGGGGGCAGGGGTTGAGCCCCAGCATTTT
TRBJ2-1 TRBV27 NA NA CASSSTRPKKDEQFF TGTGCCAGCAGCTCGACCCGGCCTAAGAAGGATGAGCAGTTCTTC
TRBJ2-5 TRBV29-1 NA NA CSVAGDPPEETQYF TGCAGCGTTGCTGGGGACCCCCCCGAGGAGACCCAGTACTTC
TRBJ1-1 TRBV3-1 NA NA CASSQDTGQGYPEAFF TGTGCCAGCAGCCAAGATACCGGGCAGGGGTACCCTGAAGCTTTCTTT
TRBJ1-4 TRBV30 NA NA CAWTGRNFEKLFF TGTGCCTGGACAGGTCGGAATTTTGAAAAACTGTTTTTT
TRBJ2-1 TRBV5-1 TRBD1 once CASSILDRVQDEQFF TGCGCCAGCAGCATCCTAGACAGGGTCCAGGATGAGCAGTTCTTC
TRBJ2-7 TRBV27 TRBD2 NA CASSYYQRELREQYF TGTGCCAGCAGCTATTACCAGCGGGAGCTTCGGGAGCAGTACTTC
TRBJ1-1 TRBV11-2 NA few CASSPPAGTEAFF TGTGCCAGCAGTCCACCCGCGGGCACTGAAGCTTTCTTT
TRBJ2-6 TRBV7-4 NA NA CASSSKDIGGANVLTF TGTGCCAGCAGCTCTAAGGACATTGGTGGGGCCAACGTCCTGACTTTC
TRBJ2-7 TRBV28 NA NA CASSPPGGTYEQYF TGTGCCAGCAGTCCCCCGGGCGGCACCTACGAGCAGTACTTC
TRBJ2-7 TRBV5-4 TRBD2 once CASSLDPSGAAYEQYF TGTGCCAGCAGCTTGGATCCTAGCGGGGCCGCATACGAGCAGTACTTC
TRBJ2-5 TRBV28 TRBD2 NA CASSSPRGRADETQYF TGTGCCAGCAGTTCCCCGAGAGGGAGGGCCGACGAGACCCAGTACTTC
TRBJ2-1 TRBV2 TRBD2 NA CASSDPLAGGSYNEQFF TGTGCCAGCAGTGACCCTCTAGCGGGGGGTTCCTACAATGAGCAGTTCTTC
TRBJ1-2 TRBV20-1 NA NA CSASKATELNYGYTF TGCAGTGCTAGTAAAGCGACGGAGTTAAACTATGGCTACACCTTC
TRBJ1-2 TRBV5-1 NA NA CASSFIDSWGYTF TGCGCCAGCAGCTTCATTGACTCTTGGGGCTACACCTTC
TRBJ1-1 TRBV27 TRBD1 NA CASSFTLGQGATEAFF TGTGCCAGCAGTTTTACGCTCGGGCAGGGGGCCACTGAAGCTTTCTTT
TRBJ2-3 TRBV7-9 TRBD1 NA CASSGDRGFSDTQYF TGTGCCAGCAGCGGCGACAGGGGGTTTTCGGATACGCAGTATTTT
TRBJ2-7 TRBV30 TRBD1 NA CAWSTTGATLTYEQYF TGTGCCTGGAGTACTACAGGGGCCACCTTAACCTACGAGCAGTACTTC
TRBJ2-7 TRBV12-3/TRBV12-4 TRBD2 NA CASSFWSSGEYEQYF TGTGCCAGCAGTTTTTGGTCTAGCGGAGAGTACGAGCAGTACTTC
TRBJ1-1 TRBV4-1 NA NA CASSLNRDLQSEAFF TGCGCCAGCAGCTTAAACAGGGATCTACAGAGTGAAGCTTTCTTT
TRBJ2-3 TRBV2 NA NA CASSEGSGRWAELVDTQYF TGTGCCAGCAGTGAAGGTTCGGGCAGATGGGCCGAACTGGTGGATACGCAGTATTTT
TRBJ2-5 TRBV3-1 NA NA CASSPTGYQETQYF TGTGCCAGCAGCCCCACAGGATATCAAGAGACCCAGTACTTC
TRBJ1-1 TRBV5-1 NA few CASSLLGENTEAFF TGCGCCAGCAGCTTGCTTGGCGAGAACACTGAAGCTTTCTTT
TRBJ1-4 TRBV7-9 NA once CASSLIGQGSGKLFF TGTGCCAGCAGCTTAATCGGGCAGGGAAGTGGAAAACTGTTTTTT
TRBJ1-5 TRBV4-1 NA NA CASSQEPRGNQPQHF TGCGCCAGCAGCCAAGAACCCAGGGGCAATCAGCCCCAGCATTTT
TRBJ1-5 TRBV28 NA NA CASSWPGGNQPQHF TGTGCCAGCAGCTGGCCCGGGGGCAATCAGCCCCAGCATTTT
TRBJ2-1 TRBV20-1 NA NA CSARHRDVNEQFF TGCAGTGCTAGACACCGGGACGTAAATGAGCAGTTCTTC
TRBJ1-1 TRBV5-1 TRBD1 NA CASSLGTGMEVFF TGCGCCAGCAGCTTGGGGACAGGGATGGAAGTTTTCTTT
TRBJ1-2 TRBV5-1 TRBD1 NA CASSLTGTARPIGYTF TGCGCCAGCAGCCTGACCGGGACAGCCCGTCCTATCGGCTACACCTTC
TRBJ2-7 TRBV30 TRBD2 NA CAWSGGAGDEQYF TGTGCCTGGAGTGGTGGAGCGGGAGACGAGCAGTACTTC
TRBJ1-2 TRBV4-2 NA NA CASSQGAAPSYGYTF TGTGCCAGCAGCCAAGGAGCAGCGCCCTCCTATGGCTACACCTTC
TRBJ2-7 TRBV7-9 NA once CASSPRDSPLGEQYF TGTGCCAGCAGCCCCCGGGACTCCCCTTTGGGGGAGCAGTACTTC
TRBJ2-7 TRBV4-1 NA NA CASSPRGRDGYEQYF TGCGCCAGCAGCCCCCGGGGCCGGGACGGATACGAGCAGTACTTC
TRBJ2-7 TRBV6-1 NA NA CASTKTGTYEQYF TGTGCCAGCACCAAGACGGGAACCTACGAGCAGTACTTC